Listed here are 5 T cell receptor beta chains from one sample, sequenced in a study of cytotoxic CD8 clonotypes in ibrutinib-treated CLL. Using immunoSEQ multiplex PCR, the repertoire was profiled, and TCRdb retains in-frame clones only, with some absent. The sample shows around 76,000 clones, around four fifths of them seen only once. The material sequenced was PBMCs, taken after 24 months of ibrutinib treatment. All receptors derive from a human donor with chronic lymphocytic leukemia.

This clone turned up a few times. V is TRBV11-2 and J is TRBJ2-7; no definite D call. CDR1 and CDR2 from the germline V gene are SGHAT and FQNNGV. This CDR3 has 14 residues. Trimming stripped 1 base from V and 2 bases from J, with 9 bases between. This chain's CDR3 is CASSLAQTPYEQYF. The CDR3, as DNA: TGTGCCAGCAGCTTAGCACAGACACCCTACGAGCAGTACTTC.

The CDR3: CASSPTGRHYGYTF. The CDR3 DNA reads TGTGCCAGCAGCCCAACTGGCCGGCACTATGGCTACACCTTC. This chain connects TRBV7-3 to TRBJ1-2; D call uncertain. CDR3 size: 14 residues. Trimming took off 5 bases at V and 3 bases at J, with 13 bases between the two ends. Per germline, CDR1 SGHTA and CDR2 FQGTGA.

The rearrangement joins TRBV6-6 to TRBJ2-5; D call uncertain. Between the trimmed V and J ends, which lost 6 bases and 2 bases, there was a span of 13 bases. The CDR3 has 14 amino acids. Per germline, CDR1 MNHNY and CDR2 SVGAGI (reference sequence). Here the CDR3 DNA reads TGTGCCAGCAGCCCCCAGGCCTATCAAGAGACCCAGTACTTC. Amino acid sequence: CASSPQAYQETQYF.

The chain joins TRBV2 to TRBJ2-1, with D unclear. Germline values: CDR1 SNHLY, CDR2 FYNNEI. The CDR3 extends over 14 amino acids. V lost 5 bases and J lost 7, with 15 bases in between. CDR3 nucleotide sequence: TGTGCCAGCAGTACCGACATCGCTGGGAATGAGCAGTTCTTC. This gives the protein CASSTDIAGNEQFF. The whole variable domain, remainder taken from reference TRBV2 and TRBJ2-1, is EPEVTQTPSHQVTQMGQEVILRCVPISNHLYFYWYRQILGQKVEFLVSFYNNEISEKSEIFDDQFSVERPDGSNFTLKIRSTKLEDSAMYFCASSTDIAGNEQFFGPGTRLTVL.

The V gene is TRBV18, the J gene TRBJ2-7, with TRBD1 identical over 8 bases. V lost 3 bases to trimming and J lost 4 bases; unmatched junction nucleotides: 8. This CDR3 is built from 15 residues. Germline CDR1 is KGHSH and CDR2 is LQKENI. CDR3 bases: TGTGCCAGCTCACCGTCCGGGACAGGTTCTTACGAGCAGTACTTC. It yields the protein CASSPSGTGSYEQYF.